This entry lists 21 T cell receptor beta chains sequenced from one sample in a study of long-term antiretroviral therapy in people with HIV. This was the immunoSEQ v3.0 assay at survey level. Sequencing was performed with immunoSEQ multiplex PCR; in TCRdb, only in-frame clones are kept and a portion is missing. The data hold around 20,000 clones, with approximately 80% observed a single time. The starting material was unsorted PBMCs, obtained 5.9 years after starting antiretroviral therapy. Source of these receptors: a young man with HIV.

The chain carries TRBV6-6 and TRBJ1-2, with a tentative D call TRBD1 (5 bases). The V gene's germline CDR1 is MNHNY and CDR2 SVGAGI (reference sequence). The length of the CDR3 is 16 residues. V was pared by 0 bases and J by 7 bases, with 18 bases between. The CDR3, as DNA: TGTGCCAGCAGTTACTCTACGAGGGGAGTTAAGGGTGGCTACACCTTC. This encodes CASSYSTRGVKGGYTF.

This sequence joins TRBV19 and TRBJ1-1, with a weak D call TRBD1 (6 bases). The germline V and J ends were trimmed by 10 bases and 8 bases, with 17 bases remaining between them. The CDR3 consists of 12 residues. Germline V gives CDR1 LNHDA, CDR2 SQIVND (reference sequence). The CDR3 loop reads CATNDRRTEAFF. CDR3 nucleotides: TGTGCCACCAATGACAGGAGAACCGAAGCTTTCTTT.

The CDR3 DNA reads TGTGCCAGCAGCCCCGGTGGGCTTAATGAAAAACTGTTTTTT. As protein: CASSPGGLNEKLFF. This sequence joins TRBV6-6 and TRBJ1-4; D unresolved. Germline assignment: CDR1 MNHNY and CDR2 SVGAGI (reference sequence). The V end lost 6 bases, the J end lost 4 bases, and 12 bases lay between the germline ends. This CDR3 has 14 amino acids.

The chain carries TRBV7-3 and TRBJ1-2; maybe TRBD1 (5 bases). Germline assignment: CDR1 SGHTA and CDR2 FQGTGA. V was clipped by 6 bases and J by 3 bases, with 17 bases between them. This CDR3 has 15 residues. In DNA form, the CDR3 reads TGTGCCAGCAGGGACCCGTGGGGGGGGGACTATGGCTACACCTTC. The encoded protein is CASRDPWGGDYGYTF.

The chain carries TRBV28 and TRBJ1-1; 7 nucleotides match TRBD1. The CDR3 contains 17 residues. From germline, CDR1 is MDHEN and CDR2 SYDVKM. V was clipped by 5 bases and J by 0 bases; unmatched bases: 12. In DNA, the CDR3 is TGTGCCAGCAGTCCCCTCTTCCTAGACAGGGTGAACACTGAAGCTTTCTTT. Translation: CASSPLFLDRVNTEAFF.

The chain recombines TRBV29-1 with TRBJ2-5; D is possibly TRBD2 (6 bases). The ends were cut back, 3 bases at V and 2 bases at J, with 10 bases in the middle. Germline values: CDR1 SQVTM, CDR2 ANQGSEA. The length of the CDR3 is 13 residues. The CDR3 protein is CSVDYRGQETQYF. CDR3 bases: TGCAGCGTTGATTATCGGGGGCAAGAGACCCAGTACTTC.

V is TRBV28 and J is TRBJ2-5; the match to TRBD1 covers 8 bases. Germline V CDR1 and CDR2: MDHEN, SYDVKM. The CDR3 covers 16 residues. The V and J ends lost 6 bases and 2 bases, in that order; junction bases with no gene match: 11. DNA for the CDR3: TGTGCCAGCAGAATTCCTTTCGGGACAGGACAAGAGACCCAGTACTTC. Its translation is CASRIPFGTGQETQYF.

This chain links TRBV5-1 with TRBJ2-5; D remains unclear. The CDR3 sequence is 12 residues long. The germline gives CDR1 SGHRS, CDR2 YFSETQ. Trimming removed 0 bases from V and 5 bases from J, with 5 bases in between. CDR3 residues: CASSLELETQYF. The CDR3 DNA is TGCGCCAGCAGCTTGGAACTGGAGACCCAGTACTTC.

In DNA form, the CDR3 reads TGTGCCAGCAGCTTGTCGGCGGGAGGAGGTGAGACCCAGTACTTC. Its translation is CASSLSAGGGETQYF. This chain links TRBV7-9 with TRBJ2-5; TRBD2 matches 8 bases. Looked up from germline, CDR1 is SEHNR and CDR2 is FQNEAQ (reference sequence). The CDR3 has 15 residues. Trimming removed 3 bases from V and 5 bases from J; junction bases left unmatched: 8.

This clone was seen a single time. As DNA, the CDR3 is TGTGCCAGCAGCCAAACAGGGGACCAGCCCCAGCATTTT. This translates into CASSQTGDQPQHF. The chain employs TRBV7-9 and TRBJ1-5; TRBD1 aligns across 7 bases. The CDR3 is 13 amino acids. The germline V gene has CDR1 SEHNR and CDR2 FQNEAQ (reference sequence). The J segment lost 7 bases and the V segment lost 5 bases, leaving 5 bases of the junction unmatched.

The chain employs TRBV27 and TRBJ2-3; D remains unclear. Germline lookup yields CDR1 MNHEY and CDR2 SMNVEV (reference sequence). Deletions cut 1 base from V and 0 bases from J, with 5 bases between. This CDR3 is 14 amino acids long. The CDR3 bases are TGTGCCAGCAGTTTATGGTCCAGCACAGATACGCAGTATTTT. This gives the protein CASSLWSSTDTQYF.

This clone has just a few counts. Other DNA sequences in this specimen translate into the identical CDR3. The J gene is TRBJ2-1, the V gene TRBV5-4; no reliable D call. Germline V gene data show CDR1 as SGHNT and CDR2 as YYREEE (reference sequence). Trimming pared 0 bases from V and 2 bases from J, leaving 6 bases between. This CDR3 spans 14 amino acids. CDR3 coding DNA: TGTGCCAGCAGCTTGGGCGGAGCCTACAATGAGCAGTTCTTC. Its protein product is CASSLGGAYNEQFF. The variable domain in full, with the rest retrieved from reference TRBV5-4 and TRBJ2-1, is ETGVTQSPTHLIKTRGQQVTLRCSSQSGHNTVSWYQQALGQGPQFIFQYYREEENGRGNFPPRFSGLQFPNYSSELNVNALELDDSALYLCASSLGGAYNEQFFGPGTRLTVL.

V gene TRBV9 combines with J gene TRBJ2-3, with D uncertain. The V gene's germline CDR1 is SGDLS and CDR2 YYNGEE. Trimming removed 3 bases at V and 0 bases at J, with 11 bases between. CDR3 length: 15 amino acids. The CDR3 loop is CASSGDAASTDTQYF. The DNA of the CDR3 is TGTGCCAGCAGCGGTGACGCGGCTAGCACAGATACGCAGTATTTT.

The J gene is TRBJ2-1, the V gene TRBV6-5; D is unresolved. With 2 bases removed from V and 3 bases from J, the gap between germline ends came to 11 bases. CDR1 and CDR2 from the germline V gene are MNHEY and SVGAGI. CDR3 length equals 15 residues. CDR3 bases: TGTGCCAGCAGTTACAGGGCTGGAATCTACAATGAGCAGTTCTTC. It translates to CASSYRAGIYNEQFF.

V and J are TRBV4-1 and TRBJ1-2; no reliable D call. Germline-derived CDR1 and CDR2 are MGHRA and YSYEKL. V shed 1 base and J shed 0 bases, with 9 bases lying between them. The CDR3 is made up of 15 amino acids. The CDR3 loop is CASSQVVSSNYGYTF. The CDR3 nucleotides are TGCGCCAGCAGCCAAGTGGTCAGCTCTAACTATGGCTACACCTTC.

The rearrangement uses TRBV25-1 and TRBJ1-1; D gene unclear. Germline V gene data show CDR1 as MGHDK and CDR2 as SYGVNS. This CDR3 is built from 15 residues. The ends were cut back, 1 base at V and 1 base at J, with 10 bases in the middle. CDR3 region: CASSESGAGNTEAFF. Here the CDR3 DNA reads TGTGCCAGCAGTGAATCGGGCGCGGGGAACACTGAAGCTTTCTTT.

The chain combines TRBV12-2 with TRBJ2-7; the table's D call, TRBD1, has no DNA check behind it. TRBV12-2 counts as a pseudogene. The CDR3 spans 17 residues. For the CDR3, the DNA is TGTGCAAGTCGCTTAGAGCGGGACAGGTTTGGTACGCACGAGCAGTACTTC. Translated: CASRLERDRFGTHEQYF.

The chain joins TRBV7-8 to TRBJ1-2; TRBD1 matches at 8 bases. V dropped 2 bases and J dropped 6; count of bases not matched to a gene: 8. Germline CDR1 SGHVS, CDR2 FQNEAQ. The CDR3 has 15 residues. CDR3 in DNA: TGTGCCAGCAGCTTAACCCCAGGGGGCCCCAATGGCTACACCTTC. It translates to CASSLTPGGPNGYTF.

The V call is TRBV27, the J call TRBJ2-5; 11 nucleotides line up with TRBD2. Per germline, CDR1 MNHEY and CDR2 SMNVEV (reference sequence). The J segment lost 7 bases and the V segment lost 4 bases, leaving 8 bases of the junction unmatched. The CDR3 is 15 amino acids. In DNA form, the CDR3 reads TGTGCCAGCAGTTCACTAGCGGGAGTCTCCGGGACCCAGTACTTC. Translating it yields CASSSLAGVSGTQYF.

The rearrangement links TRBV12-5 to TRBJ1-1; 10 nucleotides agree with TRBD1. Germline trimming cut 7 bases from V and 3 bases from J; bases unmatched to any gene: 8. CDR3 size: 15 residues. CDR1 is LGHNT and CDR2 is FRNRAP in the germline V gene. The DNA for the CDR3 is TGTGCTAGTGAAAACCGACAGGGGGCCTACACTGAAGCTTTCTTT. It codes for CASENRQGAYTEAFF. The full variable domain, rest sourced from reference TRBV12-5 and TRBJ1-1, is DARVTQTPRHKVTEMGQEVTMRCQPILGHNTVFWYRQTMMQGLELLAYFRNRAPLDDSGMPKDRFSAEMPDATLATLKIQPSEPRDSAVYFCASENRQGAYTEAFFGQGTRLTVV.

The V gene is TRBV7-3, the J gene TRBJ2-3; possibly TRBD1 for D (6 bases). The CDR3 is made up of 15 amino acids. Deletions cut 5 bases from V and 0 bases from J, with 12 bases between. The germline V gene encodes CDR1 SGHTA and CDR2 FQGTGA. CDR3 region: CASSPGHASTDTQYF. The CDR3 bases are TGTGCCAGCAGCCCGGGACACGCTAGCACAGATACGCAGTATTTT.